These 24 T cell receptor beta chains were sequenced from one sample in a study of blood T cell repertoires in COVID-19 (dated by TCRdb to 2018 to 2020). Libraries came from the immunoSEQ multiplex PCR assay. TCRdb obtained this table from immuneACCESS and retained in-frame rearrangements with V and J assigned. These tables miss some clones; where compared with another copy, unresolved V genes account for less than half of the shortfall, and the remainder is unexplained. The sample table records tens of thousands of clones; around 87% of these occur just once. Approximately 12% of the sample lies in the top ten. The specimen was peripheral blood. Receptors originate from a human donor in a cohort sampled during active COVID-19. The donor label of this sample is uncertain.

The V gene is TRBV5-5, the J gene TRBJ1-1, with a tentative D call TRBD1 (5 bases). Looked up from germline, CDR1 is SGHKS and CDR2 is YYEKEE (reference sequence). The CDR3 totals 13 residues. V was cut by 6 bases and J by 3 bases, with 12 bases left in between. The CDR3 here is CASILGAYTEAFF. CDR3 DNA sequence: TGTGCCAGCATCTTAGGGGCATACACTGAAGCTTTCTTT.

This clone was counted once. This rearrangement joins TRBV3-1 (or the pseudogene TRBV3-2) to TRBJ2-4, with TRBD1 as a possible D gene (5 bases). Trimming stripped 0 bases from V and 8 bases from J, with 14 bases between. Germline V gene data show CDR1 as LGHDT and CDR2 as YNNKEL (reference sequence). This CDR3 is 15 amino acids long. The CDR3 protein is CASSQDGALGYIQYF. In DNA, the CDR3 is TGTGCCAGCAGCCAAGATGGGGCGCTAGGGTACATTCAGTACTTC.

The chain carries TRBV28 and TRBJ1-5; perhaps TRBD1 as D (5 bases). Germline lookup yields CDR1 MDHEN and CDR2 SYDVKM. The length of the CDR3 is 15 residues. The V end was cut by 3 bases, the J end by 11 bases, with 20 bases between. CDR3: CASSFLTNQGSSQHF. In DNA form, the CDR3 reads TGTGCCAGCAGTTTTCTAACTAATCAGGGATCTTCCCAGCATTTT. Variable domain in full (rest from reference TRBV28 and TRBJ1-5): DVKVTQSSRYLVKRTGEKVFLECVQDMDHENMFWYRQDPGLGLRLIYFSYDVKMKEKGDIPEGYSVSREKKERFSLILESASTNQTSMYLCASSFLTNQGSSQHFGDGTRLSIL.

CDR3 protein: CASSLVGRVTDTQYF. In DNA form, the CDR3 reads TGCGCCAGCAGCTTGGTAGGCAGGGTCACAGATACGCAGTATTTT. The chain combines TRBV5-1 with TRBJ2-3; possibly TRBD1 for D (5 bases). From germline, CDR1 is SGHRS and CDR2 YFSETQ. CDR3 length: 15 residues. The V and J ends lost 0 bases and 2 bases respectively, with 10 bases between them. The full variable domain, with the rest looked up from reference TRBV5-1 and TRBJ2-3, is KAGVTQTPRYLIKTRGQQVTLSCSPISGHRSVSWYQQTPGQGLQFLFEYFSETQRNKGNFPGRFSGRQFSNSRSEMNVSTLELGDSALYLCASSLVGRVTDTQYFGPGTRLTVL.

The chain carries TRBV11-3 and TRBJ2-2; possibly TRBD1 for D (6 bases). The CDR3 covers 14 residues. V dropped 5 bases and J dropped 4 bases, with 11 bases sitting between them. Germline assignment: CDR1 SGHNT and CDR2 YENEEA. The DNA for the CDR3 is TGTGCCAGCAGCCCAGGGACACTCACCGGGGAGCTGTTTTTT. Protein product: CASSPGTLTGELFF.

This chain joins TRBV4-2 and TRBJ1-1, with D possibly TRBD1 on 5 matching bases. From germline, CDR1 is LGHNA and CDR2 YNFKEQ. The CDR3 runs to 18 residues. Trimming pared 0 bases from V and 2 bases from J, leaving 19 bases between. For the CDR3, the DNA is TGTGCCAGCAGCCAAGATAGCGGTCAGGGAGCTTTTAACACTGAAGCTTTCTTT. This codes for CASSQDSGQGAFNTEAFF.

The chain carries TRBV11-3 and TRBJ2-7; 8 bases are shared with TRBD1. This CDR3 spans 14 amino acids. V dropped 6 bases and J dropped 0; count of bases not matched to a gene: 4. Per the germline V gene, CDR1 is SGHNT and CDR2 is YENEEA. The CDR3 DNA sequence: TGTGCCAGCAGGCGGGACAGGTACTCCTACGAGCAGTACTTC. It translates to CASRRDRYSYEQYF.

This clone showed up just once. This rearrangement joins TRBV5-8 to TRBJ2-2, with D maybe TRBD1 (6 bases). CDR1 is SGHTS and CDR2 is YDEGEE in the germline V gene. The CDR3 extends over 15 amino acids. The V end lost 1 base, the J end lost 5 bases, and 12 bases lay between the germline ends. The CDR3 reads CASSLRPGATGELFF. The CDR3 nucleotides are TGTGCCAGCAGCTTGCGTCCAGGGGCAACCGGGGAGCTGTTTTTT.

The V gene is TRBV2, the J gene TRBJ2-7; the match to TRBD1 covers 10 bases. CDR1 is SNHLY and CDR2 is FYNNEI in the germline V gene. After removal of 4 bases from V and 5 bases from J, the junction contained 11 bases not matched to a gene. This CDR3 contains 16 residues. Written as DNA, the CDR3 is TGTGCCAGCAGTGGACAGGGGGCTGAGAGAATGGACGAGCAGTACTTC. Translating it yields CASSGQGAERMDEQYF.

The CDR3: CASTTNPRLYEQYF. CDR3 nucleotide sequence: TGTGCCAGCACCACGAACCCCCGACTCTACGAGCAGTACTTC. The V call is TRBV7-2, the J call TRBJ2-7, with D unresolved. The germline CDR1 and CDR2 sequences are SGHTA and FQGNSA. The CDR3 extends over 14 amino acids. Trimming removed 7 bases from V and 3 bases from J, with 16 bases in between.

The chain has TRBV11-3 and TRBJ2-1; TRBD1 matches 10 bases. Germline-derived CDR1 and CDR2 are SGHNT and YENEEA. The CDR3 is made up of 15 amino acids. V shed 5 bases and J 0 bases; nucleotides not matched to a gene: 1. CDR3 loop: CASSRQGASYNEQFF. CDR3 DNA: TGTGCCAGCAGCCGACAGGGGGCCTCCTACAATGAGCAGTTCTTC.

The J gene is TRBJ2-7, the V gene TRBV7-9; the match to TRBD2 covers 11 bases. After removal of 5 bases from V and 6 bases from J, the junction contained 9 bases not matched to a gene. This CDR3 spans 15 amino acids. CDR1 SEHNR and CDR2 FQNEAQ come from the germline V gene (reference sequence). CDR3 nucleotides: TGTGCCAGCAGCCTCATACTAGCGGGAGTAGTCGAGCAGTACTTC. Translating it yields CASSLILAGVVEQYF. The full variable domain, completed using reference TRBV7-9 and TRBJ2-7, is DTGVSQNPRHKITKRGQNVTFRCDPISEHNRLYWYRQTLGQGPEFLTYFQNEAQLEKSRLLSDRFSAERPKGSFSTLEIQRTEQGDSAMYLCASSLILAGVVEQYFGPGTRLTVT.

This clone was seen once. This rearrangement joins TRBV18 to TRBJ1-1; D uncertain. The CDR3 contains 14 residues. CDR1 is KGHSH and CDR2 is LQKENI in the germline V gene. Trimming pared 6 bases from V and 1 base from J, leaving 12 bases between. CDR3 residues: CASSPGWGNTEAFF. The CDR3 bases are TGTGCCAGCTCCCCGGGATGGGGGAACACTGAAGCTTTCTTT. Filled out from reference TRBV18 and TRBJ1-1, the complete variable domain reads NAGVMQNPRHLVRRRGQEARLRCSPMKGHSHVYWYRQLPEEGLKFMVYLQKENIIDESGMPKERFSAEFPKEGPSILRIQQVVRGDSAAYFCASSPGWGNTEAFFGQGTRLTVV.

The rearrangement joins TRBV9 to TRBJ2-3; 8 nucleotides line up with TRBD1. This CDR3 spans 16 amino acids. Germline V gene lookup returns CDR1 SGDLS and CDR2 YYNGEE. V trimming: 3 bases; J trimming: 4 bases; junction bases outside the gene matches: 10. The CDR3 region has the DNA TGTGCCAGCAGCGCCAGGACAGGGATAGAGGCAGATACGCAGTATTTT. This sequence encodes CASSARTGIEADTQYF. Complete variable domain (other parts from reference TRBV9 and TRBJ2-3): DSGVTQTPKHLITATGQRVTLRCSPRSGDLSVYWYQQSLDQGLQFLIQYYNGEERAKGNILERFSAQQFPDLHSELNLSSLELGDSALYFCASSARTGIEADTQYFGPGTRLTVL.

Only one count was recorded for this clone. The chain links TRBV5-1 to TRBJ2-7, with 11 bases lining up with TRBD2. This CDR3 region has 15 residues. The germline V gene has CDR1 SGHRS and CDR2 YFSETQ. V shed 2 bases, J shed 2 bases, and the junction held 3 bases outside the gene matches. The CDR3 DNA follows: TGCGCCAGCAGCTTACTAGCGGGAGTAGCCTACGAGCAGTACTTC. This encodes CASSLLAGVAYEQYF. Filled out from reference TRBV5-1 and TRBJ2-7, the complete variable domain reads KAGVTQTPRYLIKTRGQQVTLSCSPISGHRSVSWYQQTPGQGLQFLFEYFSETQRNKGNFPGRFSGRQFSNSRSEMNVSTLELGDSALYLCASSLLAGVAYEQYFGPGTRLTVT.

CDR3 coding DNA: TGTGCCAGCAGTTACAACAGGGAGGGCGAGCAGTACTTC. This sequence encodes CASSYNREGEQYF. The rearrangement links TRBV27 to TRBJ2-7; D perhaps matches TRBD2 (7 bases). Looked up from germline, CDR1 is MNHEY and CDR2 is SMNVEV (reference sequence). The CDR3 runs 13 residues. The V end was cut by 4 bases, the J end by 6 bases, with 13 bases between.

The CDR3 DNA sequence: TGTGCCAGCAGCTTAGGCGGGGGAGGCACCTACAATGAGCAGTTCTTC. Protein product: CASSLGGGGTYNEQFF. The V and J genes are TRBV5-6 and TRBJ2-1; 7 bases match TRBD2. CDR1 SGHDT and CDR2 YYEEEE come from the germline V gene. With V trimmed by 2 bases and J by 2 bases, 7 bases remained unmatched. The CDR3 runs 16 residues.

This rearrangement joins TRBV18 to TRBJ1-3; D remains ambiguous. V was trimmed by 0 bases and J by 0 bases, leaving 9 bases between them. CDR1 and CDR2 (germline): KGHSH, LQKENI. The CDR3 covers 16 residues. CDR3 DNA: TGTGCCAGCTCACCACCAACGGGGAACTCTGGAAACACCATATATTTT. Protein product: CASSPPTGNSGNTIYF. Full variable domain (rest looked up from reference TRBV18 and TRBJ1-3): NAGVMQNPRHLVRRRGQEARLRCSPMKGHSHVYWYRQLPEEGLKFMVYLQKENIIDESGMPKERFSAEFPKEGPSILRIQQVVRGDSAAYFCASSPPTGNSGNTIYFGEGSWLTVV.

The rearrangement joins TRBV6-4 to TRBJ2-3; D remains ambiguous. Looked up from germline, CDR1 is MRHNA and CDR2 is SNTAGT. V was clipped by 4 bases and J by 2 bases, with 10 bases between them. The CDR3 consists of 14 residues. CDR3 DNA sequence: TGTGCCAGCAGTGGTGGCAAAGACACAGATACGCAGTATTTT. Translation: CASSGGKDTDTQYF.

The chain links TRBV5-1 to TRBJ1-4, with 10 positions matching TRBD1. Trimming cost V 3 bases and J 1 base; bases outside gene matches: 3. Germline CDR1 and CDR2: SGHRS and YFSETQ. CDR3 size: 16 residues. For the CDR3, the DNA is TGCGCCAGCAGCTCTGGACAGGGGGGAACTAATGAAAAACTGTTTTTT. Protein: CASSSGQGGTNEKLFF.

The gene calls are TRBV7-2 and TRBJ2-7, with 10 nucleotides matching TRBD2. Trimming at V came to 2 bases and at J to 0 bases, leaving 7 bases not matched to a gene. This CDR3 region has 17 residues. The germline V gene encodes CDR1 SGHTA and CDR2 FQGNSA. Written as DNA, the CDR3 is TGTGCCAGCAGCTTAAGGGGTAGCGGGAGGAGCTCCTACGAGCAGTACTTC. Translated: CASSLRGSGRSSYEQYF.

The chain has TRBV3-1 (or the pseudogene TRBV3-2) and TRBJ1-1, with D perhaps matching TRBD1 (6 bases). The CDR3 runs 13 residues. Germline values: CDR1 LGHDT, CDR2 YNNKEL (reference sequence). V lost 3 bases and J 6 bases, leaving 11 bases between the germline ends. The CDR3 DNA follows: TGTGCCAGCAGCCATGCTGACAGGTCTGAAGCTTTCTTT. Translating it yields CASSHADRSEAFF.

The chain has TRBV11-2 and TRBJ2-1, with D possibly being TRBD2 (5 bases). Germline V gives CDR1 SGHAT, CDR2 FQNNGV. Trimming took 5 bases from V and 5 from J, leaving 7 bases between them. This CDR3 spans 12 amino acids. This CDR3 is CASSRDNNEQFF. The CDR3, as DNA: TGTGCCAGCAGCCGGGATAACAATGAGCAGTTCTTC.

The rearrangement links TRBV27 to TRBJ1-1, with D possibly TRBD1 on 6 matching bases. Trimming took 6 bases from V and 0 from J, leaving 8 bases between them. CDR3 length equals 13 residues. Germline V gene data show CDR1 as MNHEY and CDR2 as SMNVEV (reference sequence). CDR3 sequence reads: CASRGTMNTEAFF. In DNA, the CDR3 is TGTGCCAGCAGGGGGACAATGAACACTGAAGCTTTCTTT.